Below, one T cell receptor (beta chain) is given with its context. Its specificity is not known. V was clipped by 1 base and J by 8 bases; unmatched bases: 9. The CDR3 contains 17 residues. Germline CDR1 MDHEN, CDR2 SYDVKM. These data are taken from a study of shared clonotypes between healthy human individuals. TCRdb's copy holds only in-frame clones and misses some; the assay was immunoSEQ multiplex PCR. Seen here are approximately 1.9 million clones, 90% to 95% observed once, and the top ten hold 1.5% to 2%. Points from the study as a whole: Larger richness was generally estimated for naive than memory subsets.

Selected positively for CCR7 and CD45RO-negative, naive CD8 cells excluded terminally differentiated effector memory CD45RA+ cells. This sequence joins TRBV28 and TRBJ2-1; 12 bases are shared with TRBD2. The source is a man between 18 and 29 years old in good health. Some clones in this sample may be carry-over from other donors' samples. What was sequenced was naive CD8+ T cells from PBMCs. The CDR3 spells CASSLFLAGGPPDEQFF. CDR3 nucleotide sequence: TGTGCCAGCAGTTTATTTCTAGCGGGAGGGCCTCCCGATGAGCAGTTCTTC.